These 27 T cell receptor beta chains were sequenced from one sample in a study of T cell responses to AZD1222 COVID-19 vaccine. Only in-frame clones appear in the TCRdb table, and some are missing; sequencing was by immunoSEQ multiplex PCR. The sample carries 130,000 or so clones, 90% to 95% recorded once. The sequenced sample was peripheral blood, obtained on day 0 of AZD1222 vaccination. Receptors originate from an adult in good health.

The chain combines TRBV7-9 with TRBJ2-1, with D perhaps TRBD2 (7 bases). Trimming removed 2 bases from V and 2 bases from J, with 22 bases in between. The germline V gene encodes CDR1 SEHNR and CDR2 FQNEAQ (reference sequence). The CDR3 runs 19 residues. The CDR3 DNA reads as TGTGCCAGCAGCTTAAGTGTTGGGGGCGGGAGTTTCACCTACAATGAGCAGTTCTTC. It translates to CASSLSVGGGSFTYNEQFF.

The V call is TRBV6-5, the J call TRBJ2-7; possibly TRBD2 for D (5 bases). CDR1 is MNHEY and CDR2 is SVGAGI in the germline V gene. CDR3 length equals 15 residues. Trimming stripped 5 bases from V and 3 bases from J, with 17 bases between. Here the CDR3 reads CASSRTRGGGYEQYF. CDR3 bases: TGTGCCAGCAGTCGTACTAGAGGCGGTGGCTACGAGCAGTACTTC.

The chain combines TRBV3-1 (or the pseudogene TRBV3-2) with TRBJ1-1; D possibly corresponds to TRBD1 (6 bases). There are 14 residues in the CDR3. Germline-derived CDR1 and CDR2 are LGHDT and YNNKEL (reference sequence). Trimming removed 4 bases at V and 6 bases at J, with 15 bases between. The CDR3 region is CASSRAGARAEAFF. DNA for the CDR3: TGTGCCAGCAGCCGGGCGGGGGCGCGTGCTGAAGCTTTCTTT.

The chain couples TRBV2 to TRBJ1-5, with a possible D match to TRBD1 (5 bases). Trimming shortened V by 4 bases and J by 0 bases, and 7 bases separated the two germline ends. The CDR3 loop spans 14 amino acids. CDR1 SNHLY and CDR2 FYNNEI come from the germline V gene. The CDR3 protein is CASSGGPSNQPQHF. The CDR3 DNA reads as TGTGCCAGCAGTGGGGGACCTAGCAATCAGCCCCAGCATTTT.

The chain joins TRBV12-5 to TRBJ2-1, with TRBD2 identical over 15 bases. The germline CDR1 and CDR2 sequences are LGHNT and FRNRAP. Trimming took 6 bases from V and 10 from J; bases not matched to a gene: 4. CDR3 length: 14 residues. The CDR3 sequence is CASGLGLAGGEQFF. In DNA form, the CDR3 reads TGTGCTAGTGGCCTAGGACTAGCGGGAGGGGAGCAGTTCTTC.

This rearrangement joins TRBV7-9 to TRBJ2-2, with 7 bases matching TRBD1. Per germline, CDR1 SEHNR and CDR2 FQNEAQ (reference sequence). V lost 4 bases and J lost 2; bases outside the gene matches: 7. The CDR3 contains 16 residues. The CDR3 coding sequence is TGTGCCAGCAGCTACCGACAGGGTTATAACACCGGGGAGCTGTTTTTT. Its translation is CASSYRQGYNTGELFF.

The gene calls are TRBV28 and TRBJ2-2; D possibly uses TRBD1 or TRBD2 (6 bases each). Germline lookup yields CDR1 MDHEN and CDR2 SYDVKM. The germline V and J ends were trimmed by 2 bases and 2 bases, with 12 bases remaining between them. The CDR3 length is 16 residues. CDR3 sequence reads: CASSLGGGGNTGELFF. In nucleotides, the CDR3 is TGTGCCAGCAGTTTAGGAGGAGGGGGAAACACCGGGGAGCTGTTTTTT.

The genes are TRBV5-6 and TRBJ2-3; TRBD2 matches at 12 bases. The CDR3 is 17 residues long. Per the germline V gene, CDR1 is SGHDT and CDR2 is YYEEEE. The ends lost 0 bases at V and 2 bases at J; junction bases unmatched: 4. The CDR3 sequence is CASSLDLAGGFTDTQYF. Here the CDR3 DNA reads TGTGCCAGCAGCTTGGACCTAGCGGGAGGGTTCACAGATACGCAGTATTTT.

This chain uses TRBV11-3 with TRBJ1-4; D gene ambiguous. There are 16 residues in the CDR3. V was pared by 5 bases and J by 3 bases, with 16 bases between. Germline CDR1 is SGHNT and CDR2 is YENEEA. CDR3 loop: CASSPFKGRPNEKLFF. For the CDR3, the DNA is TGTGCCAGCAGCCCCTTTAAGGGCAGACCTAATGAAAAACTGTTTTTT.

The gene calls are TRBV18 and TRBJ1-2, with TRBD1 identical over 7 bases. Germline CDR1 and CDR2: KGHSH and LQKENI. V shed 7 bases, J shed 3 bases, and the junction held 26 bases outside the gene matches. The CDR3 spans 20 residues. The chain's CDR3 is CASYNNRAPGQHPIYYGYTF. CDR3 nucleotides: TGTGCCAGCTATAACAACAGGGCCCCGGGACAGCACCCAATTTACTATGGCTACACCTTC.

The rearrangement joins TRBV3-1 (or the pseudogene TRBV3-2) to TRBJ2-1; D gene ambiguous. Trimming shortened V by 3 bases and J by 0 bases, and 3 bases separated the two germline ends. CDR3 length: 13 amino acids. Germline V CDR1 and CDR2: LGHDT, YNNKEL (reference sequence). The CDR3 spells CASSQSSYNEQFF. CDR3 nucleotide sequence: TGTGCCAGCAGCCAGAGCTCCTACAATGAGCAGTTCTTC.

The rearrangement links TRBV2 to TRBJ2-7; TRBD2 matches 10 bases. From germline, CDR1 is SNHLY and CDR2 FYNNEI. V trimming: 2 bases; J trimming: 3 bases; junction bases outside the gene matches: 7. The CDR3 runs 16 residues. The CDR3 region has the DNA TGTGCCAGCAGTGAATCTGAGCGGGAGGGCGGCTACGAGCAGTACTTC. As protein: CASSESEREGGYEQYF.

The chain is built from TRBV30 and TRBJ2-7; 8 nucleotides match TRBD2. Germline CDR1 reads GTSNPN; CDR2 reads SVGIG (reference sequence). This CDR3 has 12 residues. After removal of 4 bases from V and 4 bases from J, the junction contained 3 bases not matched to a gene. The CDR3 sequence is CAWTSGGYEQYF. In nucleotides, the CDR3 is TGTGCCTGGACCAGCGGGGGATACGAGCAGTACTTC.

V and J are TRBV9 and TRBJ1-5; 8 bases line up with TRBD1. The CDR3 runs to 19 residues. Losses at the gene ends were 0 bases for V and 0 bases for J; bases not matched to a gene: 11. Germline V CDR1 and CDR2: SGDLS, YYNGEE. CDR3 nucleotide sequence: TGTGCCAGCAGCGTAGATAACAGGGGGGGGATTTATAGCAATCAGCCCCAGCATTTT. Translation gives CASSVDNRGGIYSNQPQHF.

The CDR3, as DNA: TGTGCCAGTAGTGGGAGGGGCGAGGCTTTCTTT. It translates to CASSGRGEAFF. The rearrangement uses TRBV19 and TRBJ1-1; maybe TRBD1 (5 bases). Between the trimmed V and J ends, which lost 5 bases and 11 bases, there was a span of 12 bases. This CDR3 has 11 amino acids. Germline V CDR1 and CDR2: LNHDA, SQIVND (reference sequence).

The chain is built from TRBV7-9 and TRBJ2-3; D gene unclear. Germline V gene data show CDR1 as SEHNR and CDR2 as FQNEAQ (reference sequence). The CDR3 extends over 15 amino acids. V gave up 1 base and J gave up 0 bases, with 8 bases separating them. CDR3 amino acids: CASSLDFGSTDTQYF. Written as DNA, the CDR3 is TGTGCCAGCAGCTTAGATTTCGGGAGCACAGATACGCAGTATTTT.

The chain combines TRBV24-1 with TRBJ2-7, with D perhaps matching TRBD2 (5 bases). The CDR3 length is 14 residues. The V and J ends lost 5 bases and 6 bases respectively, with 16 bases between them. Germline V lookup: CDR1 KGHDR, CDR2 SFDVKD. The CDR3 DNA reads as TGTGCCACCAGTGGAGAGGGAGAGACCCGCGAGCAGTACTTC. Residues: CATSGEGETREQYF.

The chain employs TRBV7-2 and TRBJ2-7, with unresolved D. The V end was cut by 2 bases, the J end by 6 bases, with 8 bases between. This CDR3 has 12 residues. Germline V gene data show CDR1 as SGHTA and CDR2 as FQGNSA. CDR3 sequence: CASSLTFFEQYF. The CDR3 DNA reads as TGTGCCAGCAGCTTAACCTTTTTCGAGCAGTACTTC.

This clone was recorded a few times. V and J are TRBV4-1 and TRBJ1-3; 8 nucleotides match TRBD1. After removal of 3 bases from V and 4 bases from J, the junction contained 11 bases not matched to a gene. The CDR3 loop spans 17 amino acids. Germline V gives CDR1 MGHRA, CDR2 YSYEKL. CDR3 in amino acids: CASSQGFVRGRGNTIYF. The CDR3 DNA is TGCGCCAGCAGCCAGGGGTTTGTCAGGGGGCGAGGAAACACCATATATTTT.

V usage is TRBV30 and J usage is TRBJ1-5, with D perhaps matching TRBD1 (5 bases). Trimming shortened V by 1 base and J by 5 bases, and 9 bases separated the two germline ends. Germline CDR1 reads GTSNPN; CDR2 reads SVGIG (reference sequence). CDR3 length equals 13 residues. The CDR3 spells CAWSGGVYQPQHF. The CDR3 DNA reads TGTGCCTGGAGTGGGGGGGTGTATCAGCCCCAGCATTTT.

V and J are TRBV6-6 and TRBJ1-3; TRBD1 matches at 10 bases. Trimming cost V 6 bases and J 3 bases; bases outside gene matches: 5. The V gene's germline CDR1 is MNHNY and CDR2 SVGAGI (reference sequence). The CDR3 is made up of 15 amino acids. The CDR3 reads CASSPDRGHGNTIYF. CDR3 coding DNA: TGTGCCAGCAGCCCTGACAGGGGGCATGGAAACACCATATATTTT.

J is TRBJ1-1 and V is TRBV6-5, with D possibly being TRBD1 (6 bases). The CDR3 loop spans 13 amino acids. CDR1 is MNHEY and CDR2 is SVGAGI in the germline V gene. The V end lost 2 bases, the J end lost 7 bases, and 11 bases lay between the germline ends. Written as DNA, the CDR3 is TGTGCCAGCAGTTACCCTGGGACACTTGAAGCTTTCTTT. Translating it yields CASSYPGTLEAFF.

The chain combines TRBV13 with TRBJ2-2, with no clear D. Germline assignment: CDR1 PRHDT and CDR2 FYEKMQ (reference sequence). CDR3 length equals 14 residues. V was trimmed by 5 bases and J by 3 bases, leaving 10 bases between them. Written as DNA, the CDR3 is TGTGCCAGCAGCCGAAAGTGGGACACCGGGGAGCTGTTTTTT. Protein sequence: CASSRKWDTGELFF.

The chain carries TRBV27 and TRBJ1-5; D unclear. Germline-derived CDR1 and CDR2 are MNHEY and SMNVEV (reference sequence). V gave up 6 bases and J gave up 0 bases, with 9 bases separating them. CDR3 size: 14 residues. This CDR3 is CASRSTNSNQPQHF. In nucleotides, the CDR3 is TGTGCCAGCAGATCTACTAATAGCAATCAGCCCCAGCATTTT.

The chain couples TRBV6-2 or TRBV6-3 to TRBJ2-3; no firm D call. CDR3 length: 12 amino acids. Trimming took 2 bases from V and 2 from J, leaving 2 bases between them. Germline CDR1 MNHEY, CDR2 SVGEGT. The CDR3 sequence is CASSYNTDTQYF. CDR3 bases: TGTGCCAGCAGTTACAACACAGATACGCAGTATTTT.

The V gene is TRBV4-2, the J gene TRBJ1-5; D is unresolved. The CDR3 runs to 16 residues. The germline CDR1 and CDR2 sequences are LGHNA and YNFKEQ. Trimming shortened V by 1 base and J by 5 bases, and 15 bases separated the two germline ends. CDR3 loop: CASSQVPSGWDQPQHF. The CDR3 nucleotides read TGTGCCAGCAGCCAAGTTCCTTCCGGGTGGGATCAGCCCCAGCATTTT.

The V gene is TRBV5-4, the J gene TRBJ2-1; 11 bases map to TRBD2. The length of the CDR3 is 16 residues. V shed 4 bases, J shed 5 bases, and the junction held 8 bases outside the gene matches. Germline-derived CDR1 and CDR2 are SGHNT and YYREEE (reference sequence). In nucleotides, the CDR3 is TGTGCCAGCAGCATGGGGACTAGCGGAGCCGACAATGAGCAGTTCTTC. Residues: CASSMGTSGADNEQFF.